The clone carrying this T cell receptor beta chain was observed a handful of times. Its antigen is unidentified. The data stem from a study of early stage breast cancer tumors. The data were produced by immunoSEQ multiplex PCR, yet TCRdb's version contains in-frame clones alone and is incomplete. The table has around 14,000 clones, around 80% seen once; the top ten hold about 7.4%. Per germline, CDR1 SGHVS and CDR2 FQNEAQ. The CDR3 length is 12 residues. Notes on the study in general: Blood repertoires resembled normal breast more than tumor. Commonly generated sequences made up most enriched TCRB sequences shared between patients.

Tissue for this sample was collected roughly 1.7-4.5 cm from the breast tumor. The chain uses TRBV7-8 and TRBJ2-5; 9 bases agree with TRBD2. The material sequenced was normal breast tissue next to the tumor. The sequence was collected from a person aged 45-60 years with breast cancer. Written as DNA, the CDR3 is TGTGCGTCGTCTAGCGGGACAGAGACCCAGTACTTC. It is translated as CASSSGTETQYF.